These T cell receptor beta chains were read from a single sample in a study of blood T cell repertoires in COVID-19. The data were produced by immunoSEQ multiplex PCR, yet TCRdb's version contains in-frame clones alone and is incomplete. The profile shows 300,000 to 450,000 clones, 85% of them singletons. Sequenced input: peripheral blood. The receptors here all came from a woman under 30 with acute or convalescent COVID-19. Both conserved end residues are part of each CDR3. The order of the fields is V gene, J gene, clone size, D gene, CDR3 DNA, CDR3 protein. The D gene is left open where the match is weak. Only some rows state a clone size, as once, few, many or a class for expanded clones.

TRBV5-5,TRBJ1-1,-,TRBD1,TGTGCCAGCAGCTTAACAGGGGGCATTGATGAAGCTTTCTTT,CASSLTGGIDEAFF
TRBV19,TRBJ2-3,-,-,TGTGCCAGTACCGGACACTGGGGCACAGATACGCAGTATTTT,CASTGHWGTDTQYF
TRBV27,TRBJ1-4,-,-,TGTGCCAGCAAGTCAGGGGCAGAAAAACTGTTTTTT,CASKSGAEKLFF
TRBV6-5,TRBJ2-2,few,TRBD1,TGTGCCAGCACCCCGGGACAGGGGCCCGGGGAGCTGTTTTTT,CASTPGQGPGELFF
TRBV9,TRBJ2-1,-,-,TGTGCCAGCAGCGTAGAGGTGGCCGCGGGCGAGCAGTTCTTC,CASSVEVAAGEQFF
TRBV6-6,TRBJ2-2,-,-,TGTGCCAGCAGTTCTTCCCTTGGGGAGCTGTTTTTT,CASSSSLGELFF
TRBV2,TRBJ1-4,-,TRBD1,TGTGCCAGCAGAGAGACAACAGGGGTGAATGAAAAACTGTTTTTT,CASRETTGVNEKLFF
TRBV2,TRBJ1-6,-,-,TGTGCCAGCAGGATCAATTTAATCGGTTCACCCCTCCACTTT,CASRINLIGSPLHF
TRBV3-1/TRBV3-2,TRBJ2-1,-,-,TGTGCCAGCAGCCAAGGAGGCGGGGTCGAGCAGTTCTTC,CASSQGGGVEQFF
TRBV30,TRBJ1-2,-,-,TGTGCCTGGAGCCGGGACATAGGAGGCTACACCTTC,CAWSRDIGGYTF
TRBV28,TRBJ2-1,-,TRBD2,TGTGCCAGCAGTTCTCGACTAGCGGGAGGTGTTGTCAATGAGCAGTTCTTC,CASSSRLAGGVVNEQFF
TRBV5-1,TRBJ1-2,-,-,TGCGCCAGCAGCTTGGCTACGCGGGGCGGCTACACCTTC,CASSLATRGGYTF
TRBV19,TRBJ1-1,-,-,TGTGCCAGTAGTATAAGGGGCAGTATGAACACTGAAGCTTTCTTT,CASSIRGSMNTEAFF
TRBV10-1,TRBJ1-2,-,-,TGCGCCAGCAGTGAGTCGCCGGGGTCTGGTGGCTACACCTTC,CASSESPGSGGYTF
TRBV6-5,TRBJ1-6,-,-,TGTGCCAGCAGTTACACCAGGGGTACCCTCCACTTT,CASSYTRGTLHF
TRBV27,TRBJ1-1,-,TRBD1,TGTGCCAGCAGGGTACAGGGGTCCACTGAAGCTTTCTTT,CASRVQGSTEAFF
TRBV7-3,TRBJ2-1,-,-,TGTGCCAGCAGCCCCCCCCTAGGTGGGGAGAAGTTCTTC,CASSPPLGGEKFF
TRBV1,TRBJ1-1,-,-,TGCACCAGCAGCCAAATACCGCGACAGGGCCACCTTATGAACACTGAAGCTTTCTTT,CTSSQIPRQGHLMNTEAFF
TRBV19,TRBJ1-1,-,-,TGTGCCAGTAGTATCGGTGACAGGAGCGTCACTGAAGCTTTCTTT,CASSIGDRSVTEAFF
TRBV27,TRBJ1-2,few,-,TGTGCCAGCAGAGGAGGGGTCTATGGCTACACCTTC,CASRGGVYGYTF
TRBV19,TRBJ2-7,few,TRBD2,TGTGCCAGTAGTATTTTAGCGGGAGCAGTGCACGAGCAGTACTTC,CASSILAGAVHEQYF
TRBV9,TRBJ1-4,-,TRBD1,TGTGCCAGCAGCGTAGACGGCAGGGGGGCAACTAATGAAAAACTGTTTTTT,CASSVDGRGATNEKLFF
TRBV15,TRBJ2-3,-,-,TGTGCCACCAGCAGGGGCCGTAGCGATTTTAGCACAGATACGCAGTATTTT,CATSRGRSDFSTDTQYF
TRBV6-5,TRBJ1-1,-,-,TGTGCCAGCACGTCAACGCGGGGAACTGAAGCTTTCTTT,CASTSTRGTEAFF
TRBV18,TRBJ1-1,once,TRBD1,TGTGCCAGCTCACCAACAGGGGGCGGGAACACTGAAGCTTTCTTT,CASSPTGGGNTEAFF
TRBV9,TRBJ1-3,-,-,TGTGCCAGCAGCGTAGTCGGGTATTTTTCTGGAAACACCATATATTTT,CASSVVGYFSGNTIYF
TRBV28,TRBJ1-2,-,-,TGTGCCAGCAGTTTATACAGGAACTATGGCTACACCTTC,CASSLYRNYGYTF
TRBV2,TRBJ1-6,-,-,TGTGCCAGCAGTGTAGACCCGAGAGGACCCCTCCACTTT,CASSVDPRGPLHF
TRBV9,TRBJ2-7,-,-,TGTGCCAGCAGCGTTGCGGACAACCCCTACGAGCAGTACTTC,CASSVADNPYEQYF
TRBV7-6,TRBJ2-1,-,TRBD2,TGTGCCAGCAGCCAAACTAGCGGGGGGGCCTTTGAGCAGTTCTTC,CASSQTSGGAFEQFF
TRBV4-1,TRBJ2-1,-,TRBD2,TGCGCCAGCAGCCAAGTCACGACCGGGACTAGCGGGTCGAATGAGCAGTTCTTC,CASSQVTTGTSGSNEQFF
TRBV7-2,TRBJ1-2,-,-,TGTGCCAGCAGCTTAGGTCGCTCTCAAGCTAGCTACACCTTC,CASSLGRSQASYTF
TRBV9,TRBJ2-5,-,-,TGTGCCAGCAGCACGGCCGCCCTGACTCAAGAGACCCAGTACTTC,CASSTAALTQETQYF
TRBV6-5,TRBJ1-1,few,-,TGTGCCAGCAGTATCGACAGGAACACTGAAGCTTTCTTT,CASSIDRNTEAFF
TRBV5-1,TRBJ1-2,-,TRBD1,TGCGCCAGCAGCCTACAGGGGACCGGGGCTTGGGATGGCTACACCTTC,CASSLQGTGAWDGYTF
TRBV5-1,TRBJ1-1,-,-,TGCGCCAGCAGCTTGGGGCAGGGCGGTTTGAACACTGAAGCTTTCTTT,CASSLGQGGLNTEAFF
TRBV5-6,TRBJ1-4,-,TRBD1,TGTGCCAGCAGCCCGGGACAGGGGGGCGAAAAACTGTTTTTT,CASSPGQGGEKLFF
TRBV13,TRBJ1-1,-,TRBD1,TGTGCCAGCAGCCCGGGACAGGGAGGAGGCACTGAAGCTTTCTTT,CASSPGQGGGTEAFF
TRBV6-6,TRBJ2-1,once,TRBD1,TGTGCCAGCAGCCGGGACCCAGGGGGCAATGAGCAGTTCTTC,CASSRDPGGNEQFF
TRBV19,TRBJ1-2,-,-,TGTGCCAGTAGTATAGATCTCGGCAGGTTCTATGGCTACACCTTC,CASSIDLGRFYGYTF
TRBV28,TRBJ1-6,-,TRBD1,TGTGCCAGCAGTGACAGGGGGCTCGGCTGGGCACCCCTCCACTTT,CASSDRGLGWAPLHF
TRBV3-1/TRBV3-2,TRBJ2-3,once,-,TGTGCCAGCAGCCAAGGGAGGGGCGATACGCAGTATTTT,CASSQGRGDTQYF
TRBV7-9,TRBJ1-5,-,-,TGTGCCAGCAGCTCCCCAGGCCCTAATCAGCCCCAGCATTTT,CASSSPGPNQPQHF
TRBV6-4,TRBJ1-4,-,TRBD1,TGTGCCAGCAAGAGGGACAGGGGGAGTGAAAAACTGTTTTTT,CASKRDRGSEKLFF
TRBV24-1,TRBJ2-5,-,-,TGTGCCACCAGTGGACAGCGAGGGGGGGTTCAGGAGACCCAGTACTTC,CATSGQRGGVQETQYF
TRBV30,TRBJ1-2,-,TRBD1,TGTGCCTGGAGTGGGAACAGGGGGCGGGATGGCTACACCTTC,CAWSGNRGRDGYTF
TRBV28,TRBJ1-2,-,TRBD1,TGTGCCAGCAGTTTGGGACAGCACTATGGCTACACCTTC,CASSLGQHYGYTF
TRBV7-8,TRBJ1-3,few,-,TGTGCCAGCCGTAGTGGGAGGACCGACTCTGGAAACACCATATATTTT,CASRSGRTDSGNTIYF
TRBV20-1,TRBJ1-5,-,-,TGCAGTGCTAGTCAGACAGATAGCAATCAGCCCCAGCATTTT,CSASQTDSNQPQHF
TRBV5-6,TRBJ2-1,-,TRBD1,TGTGCCAGCAGCCCCGTTGGACAGGGTGGGGAGTTCTTC,CASSPVGQGGEFF
TRBV18,TRBJ1-5,once,TRBD1,TGTGCCAGCTCACCCGGACAGGGGGGCAATCAGCCCCAGCATTTT,CASSPGQGGNQPQHF
TRBV27,TRBJ1-6,-,-,TGTGCCAGCAGTTTCGGGGGAGGTGGAAATTCACCCCTCCACTTT,CASSFGGGGNSPLHF
TRBV15,TRBJ1-4,-,TRBD1,TGTGCCACCAGTCTCAGACAGGGGGCAACTAATGAAAAACTGTTTTTT,CATSLRQGATNEKLFF
TRBV7-3,TRBJ2-1,-,TRBD2,TGTGCCAGCAGCTTGAACGCCCGGACTAGCGGGAGTAGGGATGAGCAGTTCTTC,CASSLNARTSGSRDEQFF